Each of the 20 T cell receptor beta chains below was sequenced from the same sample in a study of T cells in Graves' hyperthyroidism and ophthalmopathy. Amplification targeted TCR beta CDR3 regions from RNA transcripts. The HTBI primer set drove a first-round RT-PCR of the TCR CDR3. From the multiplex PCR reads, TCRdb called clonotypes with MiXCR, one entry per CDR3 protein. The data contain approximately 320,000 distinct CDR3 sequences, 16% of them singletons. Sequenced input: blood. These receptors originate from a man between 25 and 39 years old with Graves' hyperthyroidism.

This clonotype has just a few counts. In nucleotides, the CDR3 is TGTGCCAGCAGTAGGAGGGGGGAGTACAATGAGCAGTTCTTC. Protein: CASSRRGEYNEQFF. This rearrangement joins TRBV6-1 to TRBJ2-1; D tentatively fits TRBD1 or TRBD2 (6 bases each). The CDR3 is 14 residues long. Looked up from germline, CDR1 is MNHNS and CDR2 is SASEGT. Trimming stripped 5 bases from V and 4 bases from J, with 12 bases between.

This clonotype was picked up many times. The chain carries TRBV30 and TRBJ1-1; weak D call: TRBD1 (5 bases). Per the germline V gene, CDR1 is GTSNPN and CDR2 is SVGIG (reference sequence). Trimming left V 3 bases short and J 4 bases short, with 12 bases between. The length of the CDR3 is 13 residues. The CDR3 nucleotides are TGTGCCTGGAGATTGGGGGGAGGCACTGAAGCTTTCTTT. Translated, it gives CAWRLGGGTEAFF.

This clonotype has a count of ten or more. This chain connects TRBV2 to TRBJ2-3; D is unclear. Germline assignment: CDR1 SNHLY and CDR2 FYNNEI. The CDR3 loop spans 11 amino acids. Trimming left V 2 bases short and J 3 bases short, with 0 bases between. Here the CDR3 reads CASSETDTQYF. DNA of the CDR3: TGTGCCAGCAGTGAAACAGATACGCAGTATTTT.

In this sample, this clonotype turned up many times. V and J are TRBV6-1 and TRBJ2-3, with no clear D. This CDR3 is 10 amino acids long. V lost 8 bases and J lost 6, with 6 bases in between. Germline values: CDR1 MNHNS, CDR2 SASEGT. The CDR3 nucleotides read TGTGCCAGCTCAACGGATACGCAGTATTTT. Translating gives CASSTDTQYF.

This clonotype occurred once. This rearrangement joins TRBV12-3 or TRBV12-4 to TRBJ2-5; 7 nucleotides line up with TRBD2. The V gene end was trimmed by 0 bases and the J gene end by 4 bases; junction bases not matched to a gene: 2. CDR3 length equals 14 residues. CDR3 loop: CASSLAWGGETQYF. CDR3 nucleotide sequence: TGTGCCAGCAGTTTAGCGTGGGGGGGAGAGACCCAGTACTTC.

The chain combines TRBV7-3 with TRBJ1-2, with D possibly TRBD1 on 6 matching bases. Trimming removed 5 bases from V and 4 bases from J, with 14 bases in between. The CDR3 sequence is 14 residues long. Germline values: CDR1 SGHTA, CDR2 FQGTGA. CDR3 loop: CASSQTGGGYGYTF. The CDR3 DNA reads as TGTGCCAGCAGCCAAACGGGGGGCGGCTATGGCTACACCTTC.

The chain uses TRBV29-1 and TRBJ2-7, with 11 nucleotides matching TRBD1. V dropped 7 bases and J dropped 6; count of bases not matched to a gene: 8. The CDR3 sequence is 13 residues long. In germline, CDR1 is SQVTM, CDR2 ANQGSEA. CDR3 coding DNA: TGCAGCGGGGGGCAGGGGACAGGGGGCGAGCAGTACTTC. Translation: CSGGQGTGGEQYF.

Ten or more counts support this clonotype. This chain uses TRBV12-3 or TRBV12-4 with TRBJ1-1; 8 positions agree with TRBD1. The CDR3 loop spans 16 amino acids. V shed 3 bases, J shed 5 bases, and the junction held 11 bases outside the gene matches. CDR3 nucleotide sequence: TGTGCCAGCAGTTTCGGACAGGGCTTGGACGGGACTGAAGCTTTCTTT. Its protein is CASSFGQGLDGTEAFF.

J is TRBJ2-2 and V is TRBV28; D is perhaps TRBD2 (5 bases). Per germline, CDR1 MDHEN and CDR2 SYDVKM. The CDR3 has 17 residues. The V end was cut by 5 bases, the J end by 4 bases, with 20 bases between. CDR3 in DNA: TGTGCCAGCAGTGTTCGTCGGGGTTCTGTGGTCACCGGGGAGCTGTTTTTT. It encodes CASSVRRGSVVTGELFF.

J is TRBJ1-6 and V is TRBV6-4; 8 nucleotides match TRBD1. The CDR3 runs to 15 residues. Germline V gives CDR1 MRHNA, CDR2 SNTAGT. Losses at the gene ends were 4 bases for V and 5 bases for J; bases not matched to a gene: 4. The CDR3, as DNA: TGTGCCAGCAGTGTATCGGGACAGGATAATTCACCCCTCCACTTT. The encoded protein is CASSVSGQDNSPLHF.

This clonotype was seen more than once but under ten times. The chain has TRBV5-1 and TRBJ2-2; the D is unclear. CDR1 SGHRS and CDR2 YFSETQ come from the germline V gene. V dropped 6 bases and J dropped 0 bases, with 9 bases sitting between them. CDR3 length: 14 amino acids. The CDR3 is CASKALANTGELFF. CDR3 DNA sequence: TGCGCCAGCAAGGCGTTGGCGAACACCGGGGAGCTGTTTTTT.

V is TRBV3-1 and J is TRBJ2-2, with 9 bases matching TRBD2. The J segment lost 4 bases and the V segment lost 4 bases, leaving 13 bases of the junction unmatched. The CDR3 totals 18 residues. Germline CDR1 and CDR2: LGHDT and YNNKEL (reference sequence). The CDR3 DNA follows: TGTGCCAGCAGCCCAAGGGAGTCTAGCGGGACGGTCACCGGGGAGCTGTTTTTT. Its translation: CASSPRESSGTVTGELFF.

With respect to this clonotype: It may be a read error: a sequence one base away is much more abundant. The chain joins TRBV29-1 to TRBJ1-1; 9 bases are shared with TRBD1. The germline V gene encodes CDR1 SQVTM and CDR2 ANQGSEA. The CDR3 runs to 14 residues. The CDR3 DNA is TGCAGCGCTGAAGTCGGACAGGGGTCCACTGAAGCTTTCTTT. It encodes CSAEVGQGSTEAFF.

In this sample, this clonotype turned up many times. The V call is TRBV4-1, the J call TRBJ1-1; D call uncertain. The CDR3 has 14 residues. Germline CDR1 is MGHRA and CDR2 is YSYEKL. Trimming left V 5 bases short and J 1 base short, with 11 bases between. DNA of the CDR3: TGCGCCAGCAGCAGGATATCAGGGAACACTGAAGCTTTCTTT. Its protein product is CASSRISGNTEAFF.

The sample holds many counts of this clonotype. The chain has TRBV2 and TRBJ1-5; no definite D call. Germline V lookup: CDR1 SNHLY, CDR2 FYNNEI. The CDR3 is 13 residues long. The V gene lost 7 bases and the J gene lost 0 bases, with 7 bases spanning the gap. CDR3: CASNGDSNQPQHF. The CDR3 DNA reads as TGTGCCAGCAATGGGGATAGCAATCAGCCCCAGCATTTT. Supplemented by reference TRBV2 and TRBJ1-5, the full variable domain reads EPEVTQTPSHQVTQMGQEVILRCVPISNHLYFYWYRQILGQKVEFLVSFYNNEISEKSEIFDDQFSVERPDGSNFTLKIRSTKLEDSAMYFCASNGDSNQPQHFGDGTRLSIL.

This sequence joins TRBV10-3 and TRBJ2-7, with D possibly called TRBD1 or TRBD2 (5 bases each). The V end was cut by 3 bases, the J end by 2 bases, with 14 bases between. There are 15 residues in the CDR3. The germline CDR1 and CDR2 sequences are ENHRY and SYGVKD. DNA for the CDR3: TGTGCCATCAGTGATCAATATGGGGGTACCTACGAGCAGTACTTC. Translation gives CAISDQYGGTYEQYF.

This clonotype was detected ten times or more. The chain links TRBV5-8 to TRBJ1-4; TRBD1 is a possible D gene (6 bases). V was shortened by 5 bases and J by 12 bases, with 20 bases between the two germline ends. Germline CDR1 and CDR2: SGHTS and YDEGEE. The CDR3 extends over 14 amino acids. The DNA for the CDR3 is TGTGCCAGCAGTTACCGGGGGCGAGCGGTAGAACTGTTTTTT. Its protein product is CASSYRGRAVELFF.

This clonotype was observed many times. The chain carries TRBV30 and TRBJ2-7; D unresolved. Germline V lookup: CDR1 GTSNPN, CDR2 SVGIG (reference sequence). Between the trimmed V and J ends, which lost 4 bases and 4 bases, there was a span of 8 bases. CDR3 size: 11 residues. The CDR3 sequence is CAWIGVYEQYF. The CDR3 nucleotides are TGTGCCTGGATCGGAGTTTACGAGCAGTACTTC.

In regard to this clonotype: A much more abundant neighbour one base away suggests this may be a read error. The CDR3 region is CASSVSYEQFF. The CDR3 nucleotides read TGTGCCAGCAGTGTGAGTTATGAGCAGTTCTTC. The chain recombines TRBV25-1 with TRBJ2-1; D is undetermined. V lost 4 bases to trimming and J lost 8 bases, with 6 bases between them. CDR3 length: 11 amino acids. Germline loops: CDR1 MGHDK, CDR2 SYGVNS.

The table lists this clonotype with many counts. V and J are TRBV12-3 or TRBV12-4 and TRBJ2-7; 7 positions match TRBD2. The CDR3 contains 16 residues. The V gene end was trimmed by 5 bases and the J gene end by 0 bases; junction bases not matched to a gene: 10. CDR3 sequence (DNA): TGTGCCAGCAGTGTAAAACTAGCGACGAGCTCCTACGAGCAGTACTTC. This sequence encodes CASSVKLATSSYEQYF.